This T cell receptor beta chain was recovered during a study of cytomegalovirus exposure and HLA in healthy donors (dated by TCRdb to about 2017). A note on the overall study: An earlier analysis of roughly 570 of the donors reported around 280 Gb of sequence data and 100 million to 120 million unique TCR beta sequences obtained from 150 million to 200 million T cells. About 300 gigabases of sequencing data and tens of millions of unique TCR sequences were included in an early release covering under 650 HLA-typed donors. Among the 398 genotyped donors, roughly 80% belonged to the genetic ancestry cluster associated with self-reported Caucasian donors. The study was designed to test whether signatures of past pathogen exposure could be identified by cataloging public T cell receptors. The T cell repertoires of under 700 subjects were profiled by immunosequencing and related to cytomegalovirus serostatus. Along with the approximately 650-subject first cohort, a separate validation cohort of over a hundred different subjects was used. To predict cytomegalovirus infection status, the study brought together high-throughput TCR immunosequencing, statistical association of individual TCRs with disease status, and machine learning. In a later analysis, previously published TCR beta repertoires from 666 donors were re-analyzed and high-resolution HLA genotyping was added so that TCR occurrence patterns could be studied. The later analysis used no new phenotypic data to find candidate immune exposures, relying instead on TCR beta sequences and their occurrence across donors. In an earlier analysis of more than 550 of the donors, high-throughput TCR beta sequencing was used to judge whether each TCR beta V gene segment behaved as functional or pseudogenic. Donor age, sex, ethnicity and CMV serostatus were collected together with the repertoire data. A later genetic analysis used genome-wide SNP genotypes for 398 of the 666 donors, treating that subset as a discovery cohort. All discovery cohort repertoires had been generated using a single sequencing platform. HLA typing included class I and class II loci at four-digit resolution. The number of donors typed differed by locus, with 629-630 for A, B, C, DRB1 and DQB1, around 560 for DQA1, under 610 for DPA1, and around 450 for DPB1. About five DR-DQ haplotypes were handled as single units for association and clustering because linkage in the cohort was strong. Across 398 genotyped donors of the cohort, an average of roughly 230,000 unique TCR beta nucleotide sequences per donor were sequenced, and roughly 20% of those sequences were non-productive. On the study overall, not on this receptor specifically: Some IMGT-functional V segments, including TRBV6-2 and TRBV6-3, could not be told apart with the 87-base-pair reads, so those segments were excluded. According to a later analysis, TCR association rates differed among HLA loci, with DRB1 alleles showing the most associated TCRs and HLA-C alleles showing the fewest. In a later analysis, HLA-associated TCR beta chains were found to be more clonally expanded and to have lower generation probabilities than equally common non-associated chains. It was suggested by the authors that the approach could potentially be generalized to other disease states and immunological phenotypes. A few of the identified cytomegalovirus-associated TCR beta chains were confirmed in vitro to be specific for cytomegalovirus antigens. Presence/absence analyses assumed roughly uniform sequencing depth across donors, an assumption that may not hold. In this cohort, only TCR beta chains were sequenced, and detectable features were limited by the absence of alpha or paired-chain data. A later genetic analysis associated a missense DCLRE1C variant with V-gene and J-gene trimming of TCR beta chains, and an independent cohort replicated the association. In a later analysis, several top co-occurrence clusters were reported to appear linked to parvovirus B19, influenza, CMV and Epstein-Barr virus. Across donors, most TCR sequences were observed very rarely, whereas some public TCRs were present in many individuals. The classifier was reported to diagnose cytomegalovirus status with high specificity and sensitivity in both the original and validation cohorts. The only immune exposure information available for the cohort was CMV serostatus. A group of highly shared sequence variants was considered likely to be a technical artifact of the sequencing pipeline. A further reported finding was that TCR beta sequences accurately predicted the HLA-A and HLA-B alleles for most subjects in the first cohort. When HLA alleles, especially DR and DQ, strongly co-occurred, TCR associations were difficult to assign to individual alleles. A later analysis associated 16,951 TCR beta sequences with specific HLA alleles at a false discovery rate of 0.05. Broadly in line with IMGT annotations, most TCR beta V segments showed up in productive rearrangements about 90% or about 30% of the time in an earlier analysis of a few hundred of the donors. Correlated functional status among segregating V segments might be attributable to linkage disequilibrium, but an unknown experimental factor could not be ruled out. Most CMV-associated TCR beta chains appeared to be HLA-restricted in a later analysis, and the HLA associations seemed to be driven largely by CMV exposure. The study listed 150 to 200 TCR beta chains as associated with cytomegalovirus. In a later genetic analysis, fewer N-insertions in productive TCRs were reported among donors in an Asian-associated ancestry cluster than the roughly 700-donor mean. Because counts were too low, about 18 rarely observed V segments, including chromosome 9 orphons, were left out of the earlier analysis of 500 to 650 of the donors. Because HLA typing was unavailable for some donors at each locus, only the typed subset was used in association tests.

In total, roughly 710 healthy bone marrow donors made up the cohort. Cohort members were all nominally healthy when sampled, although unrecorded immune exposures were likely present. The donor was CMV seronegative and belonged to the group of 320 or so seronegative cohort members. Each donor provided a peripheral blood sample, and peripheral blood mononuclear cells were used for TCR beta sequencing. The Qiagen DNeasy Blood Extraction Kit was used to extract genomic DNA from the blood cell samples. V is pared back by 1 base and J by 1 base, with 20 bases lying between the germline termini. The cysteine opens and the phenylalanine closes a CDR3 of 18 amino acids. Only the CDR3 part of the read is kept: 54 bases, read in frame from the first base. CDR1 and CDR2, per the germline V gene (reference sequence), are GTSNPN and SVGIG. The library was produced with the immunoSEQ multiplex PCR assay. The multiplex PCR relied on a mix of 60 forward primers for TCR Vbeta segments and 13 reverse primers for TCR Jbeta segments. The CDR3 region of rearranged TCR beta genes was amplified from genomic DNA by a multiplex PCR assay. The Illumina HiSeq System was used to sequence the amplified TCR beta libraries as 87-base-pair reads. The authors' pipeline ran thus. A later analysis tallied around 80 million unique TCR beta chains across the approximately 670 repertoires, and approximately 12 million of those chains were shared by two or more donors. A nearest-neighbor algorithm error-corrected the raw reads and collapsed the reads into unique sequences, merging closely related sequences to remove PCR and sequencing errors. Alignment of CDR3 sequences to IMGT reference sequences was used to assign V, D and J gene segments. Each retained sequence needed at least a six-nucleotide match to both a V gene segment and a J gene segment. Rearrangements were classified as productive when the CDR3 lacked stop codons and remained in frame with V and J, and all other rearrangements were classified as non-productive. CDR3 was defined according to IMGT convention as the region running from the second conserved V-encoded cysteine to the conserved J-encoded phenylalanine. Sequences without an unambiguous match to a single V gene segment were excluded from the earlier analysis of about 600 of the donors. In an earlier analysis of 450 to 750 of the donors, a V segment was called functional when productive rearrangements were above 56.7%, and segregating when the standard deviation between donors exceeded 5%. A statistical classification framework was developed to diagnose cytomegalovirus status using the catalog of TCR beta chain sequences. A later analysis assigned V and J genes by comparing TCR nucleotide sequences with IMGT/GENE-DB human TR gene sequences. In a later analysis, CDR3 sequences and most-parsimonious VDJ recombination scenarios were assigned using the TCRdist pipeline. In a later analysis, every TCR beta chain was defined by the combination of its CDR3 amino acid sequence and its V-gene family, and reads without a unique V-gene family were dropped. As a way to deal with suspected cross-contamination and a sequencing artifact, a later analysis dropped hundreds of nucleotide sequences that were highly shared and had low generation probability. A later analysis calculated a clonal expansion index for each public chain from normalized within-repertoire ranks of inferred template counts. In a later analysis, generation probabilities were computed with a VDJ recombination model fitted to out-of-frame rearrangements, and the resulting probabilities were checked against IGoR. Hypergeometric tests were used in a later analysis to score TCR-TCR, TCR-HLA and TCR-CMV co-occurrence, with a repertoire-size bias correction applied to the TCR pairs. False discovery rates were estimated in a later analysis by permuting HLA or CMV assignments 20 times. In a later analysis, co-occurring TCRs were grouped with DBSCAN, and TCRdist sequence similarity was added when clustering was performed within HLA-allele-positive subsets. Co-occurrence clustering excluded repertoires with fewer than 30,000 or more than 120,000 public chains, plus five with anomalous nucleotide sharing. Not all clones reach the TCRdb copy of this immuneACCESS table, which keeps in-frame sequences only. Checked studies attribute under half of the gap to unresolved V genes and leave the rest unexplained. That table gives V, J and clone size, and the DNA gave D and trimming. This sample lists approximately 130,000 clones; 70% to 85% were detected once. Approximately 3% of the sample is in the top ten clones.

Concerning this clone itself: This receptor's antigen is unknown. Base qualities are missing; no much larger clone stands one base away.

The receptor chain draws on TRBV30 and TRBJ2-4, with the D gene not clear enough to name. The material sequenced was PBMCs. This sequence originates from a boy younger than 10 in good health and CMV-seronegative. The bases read TGTGCCTGGAGTGGCGGCGAGTCCCGGGTTGGGGCCAAAAACATTCAGTACTTC. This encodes CAWSGGESRVGAKNIQYF.